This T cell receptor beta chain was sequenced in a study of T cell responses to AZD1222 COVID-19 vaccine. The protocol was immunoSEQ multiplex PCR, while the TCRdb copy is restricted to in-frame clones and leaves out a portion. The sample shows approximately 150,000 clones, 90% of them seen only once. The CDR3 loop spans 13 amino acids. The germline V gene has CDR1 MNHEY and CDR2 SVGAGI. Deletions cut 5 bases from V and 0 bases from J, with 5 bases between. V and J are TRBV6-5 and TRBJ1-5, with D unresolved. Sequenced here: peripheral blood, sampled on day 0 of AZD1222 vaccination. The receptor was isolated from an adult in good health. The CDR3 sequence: CASSPSSNQPQHF. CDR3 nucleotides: TGTGCCAGCAGTCCGTCTAGCAATCAGCCCCAGCATTTT.